Sequencing of this TCR beta chain was carried out in a study of T cell repertoires in cytomegalovirus infection. Study-wide context: It was the public TCR beta signatures that indicated both CMV infection and matching HLA type.

On this clonotype: Its antigen is undetermined.

Study-level points and caveats: What dominated the ex vivo response were HLA-C-restricted CMV-specific TCR beta clonotypes.

Germline V lookup: CDR1 WNHNN, CDR2 SYGVQD (reference sequence). This CDR3 has 15 amino acids. V lost 2 bases and J lost 0, with 8 bases in between. TCRdb recomputed calls from the reads with MiXCR, one row per CDR3 protein. The table shows roughly 320,000 distinct CDR3 sequences, with 9.5% occurring only once. The rearrangement uses TRBV10-1 and TRBJ2-1, with D possibly being TRBD1 (7 bases). What was sequenced was PBMCs. The origin of this receptor is a human donor in good health (CMV status not recorded). Some clones in this sample may be carry-over from other donors' samples. The CDR3 nucleotides read TGCGCCAGCAGTGAGCAGGGGGGCTCCTACAATGAGCAGTTCTTC. Translating it yields CASSEQGGSYNEQFF.